This TCR beta chain was captured in a study of low-dose radiotherapy and immunotherapy resistance in tumors. The CDR3 length is 13 residues. Germline V gives CDR1 SGHTA, CDR2 FQGTGA. After removal of 5 bases from V and 7 bases from J, the junction contained 7 bases not matched to a gene. The time point was: before trial treatment. This clonotype was seen a handful of times. Primers targeting TRAV and TRBV primed first-strand cDNA, covering alpha and beta chains. With a V-primer adapter and a constant-region primer, TCRs were amplified for 20 PCR cycles. One entry per CDR3 protein results from TCRdb running MiXCR on the reads. The sample has approximately 70,000 distinct CDR3 sequences, around a third seen once.

Sequenced material: PBMCs, taken before treatment. This chain connects TRBV7-3 to TRBJ1-1; 7 nucleotides line up with TRBD1. The source is a female donor with ovarian cancer. The CDR3 DNA reads TGTGCCAGCAGCGTCAGAGGGGGCATTGAAGCTTTCTTT. Its protein product is CASSVRGGIEAFF.